The clone carrying this TCR beta chain showed up just a few times. Its antigen is undetermined. Generated by immunoSEQ multiplex PCR, the TCRdb table keeps only in-frame clones and is missing some. The sample lists 95,000 to 150,000 clones, roughly 87% occurring once. The sample originates from a study of T cell responses to AZD1222 COVID-19 vaccine. The study, taken as a whole, reports: Donors were largely white British and mainly female; clonal diversity was possibly underestimated. There were vaccine-associated CD4 TCRs across spike, dominant at 160-218 and 743-854. Nearly half of the spike-specific TCRs reportedly recognize variant regions that carry no mutations. The study sampled repertoires only after the peak T cell response.

This CDR3 has 20 residues. Trimming took off 7 bases at V and 1 base at J, with 30 bases between the two ends. Germline CDR1 reads SGHDN; CDR2 reads FVKESK. The chain has TRBV14 and TRBJ2-3; D is unclear. This TCR derives from an adult in good health. The sequencing used peripheral blood, collected on day 0 of AZD1222 vaccination. CDR3 bases: TGTGCCAGCACTCCTTTAACCCGCGTATACGTCCAAGCTGGCACAGATACGCAGTATTTT. It codes for CASTPLTRVYVQAGTDTQYF.